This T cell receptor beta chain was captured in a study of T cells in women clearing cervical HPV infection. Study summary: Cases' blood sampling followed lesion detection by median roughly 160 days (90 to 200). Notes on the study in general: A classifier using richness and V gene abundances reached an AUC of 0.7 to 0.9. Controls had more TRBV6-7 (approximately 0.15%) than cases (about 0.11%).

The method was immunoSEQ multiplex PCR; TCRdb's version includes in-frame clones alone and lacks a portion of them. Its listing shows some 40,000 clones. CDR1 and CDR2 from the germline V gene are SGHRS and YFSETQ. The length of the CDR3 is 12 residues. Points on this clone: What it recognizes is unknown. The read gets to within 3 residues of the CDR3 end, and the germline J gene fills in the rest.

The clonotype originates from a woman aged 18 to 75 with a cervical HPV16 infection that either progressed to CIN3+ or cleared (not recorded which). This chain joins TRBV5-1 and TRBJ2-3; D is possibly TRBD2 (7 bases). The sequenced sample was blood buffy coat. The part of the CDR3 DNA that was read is TGCGCCAGCAGCGGGGGGGCCGAGACG. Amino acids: CASSGGAET. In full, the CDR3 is CASSGGAETQYF. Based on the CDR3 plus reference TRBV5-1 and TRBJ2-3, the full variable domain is KAGVTQTPRYLIKTRGQQVTLSCSPISGHRSVSWYQQTPGQGLQFLFEYFSETQRNKGNFPGRFSGRQFSNSRSEMNVSTLELGDSALYLCASSGGAETQYFGPGTRLTVL.